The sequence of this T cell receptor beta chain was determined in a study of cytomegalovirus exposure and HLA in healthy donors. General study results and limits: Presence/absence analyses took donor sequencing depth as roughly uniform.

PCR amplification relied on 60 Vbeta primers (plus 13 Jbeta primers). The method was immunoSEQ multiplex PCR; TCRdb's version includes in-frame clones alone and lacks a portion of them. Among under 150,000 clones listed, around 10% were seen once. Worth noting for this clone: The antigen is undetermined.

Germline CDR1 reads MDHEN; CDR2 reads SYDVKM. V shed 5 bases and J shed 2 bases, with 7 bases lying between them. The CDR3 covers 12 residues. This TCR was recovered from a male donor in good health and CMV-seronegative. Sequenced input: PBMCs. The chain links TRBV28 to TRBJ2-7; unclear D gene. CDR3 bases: TGTGCCAGCAGTCCTGCGGCCTACGAGCAGTACTTC. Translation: CASSPAAYEQYF.